This section outlines one T cell receptor (beta chain) sequence together with its context. The clone's antigen remains unknown. No base-level quality is on record; no much larger clone is a single base apart. This entry belongs to a study of blood T cell repertoires in COVID-19 (TCRdb year 2020). For context, the study as a whole: Samples from collaborators originated in the United States, Italy and Spain and spanned both the acute and convalescent phases of COVID-19. The material from the prospective study consisted of cDNA or gDNA derived from T cells, B-cell-depleted T cells, or PBMCs. Deeply sampled blood TCRbeta repertoires from subjects exposed to, actively infected with, or recovered from COVID-19 were included in the dataset. The repertoires were made available in a free public database intended to serve as a resource for research on the immune response to SARS-CoV-2. Samples came from the ongoing ImmuneRACE study (first 160 participants) plus 1,254 subjects from 6 global collaborators. Nearly every sample came with metadata listing a de-identified subject ID, COVID-19 status, age in years and sex. HLA class I and class II types, where available, came from metadata supplied by the sample provider rather than from assay-based typing. General conclusions and limits of the study: Clinical and demographic metadata were provided uncurated, with the amount varying by source and participant.

The immunoSEQ Assay, a bias-controlled multiplex PCR, was used to amplify TCRbeta CDR3 regions from genomic DNA. The original pipeline was this. The number of nucleated cells in each sample was estimated by amplification of reference gene primers within the assay. To quantify the absolute abundance of each unique TCRbeta CDR3 rearrangement, sequence reads were collapsed and filtered. For each sample, productive Simpson clonality was calculated as the square root of Simpson's diversity index over productive rearrangements. The source is immuneACCESS, and TCRdb retained only in-frame sequences with V and J called. Part of the clones is not carried over; for the studies checked, unresolved V genes explain less than half of this, and the remainder is unexplained. V and J calls and clone size are as listed in that table; D and trimming were resolved from the DNA. The sample table shows about 26,000 clones, and under 90% are seen once. The ten top clones hold roughly 7.2% of the sample.

Clipping removes 11 bases from V and 0 bases from J, with 6 as the unmatched junction base count. The germline V gene encodes CDR1 ENHRY and CDR2 SYGVKD. Measured from the cysteine to the phenylalanine, the CDR3 is 13 residues long. Just the 39-base CDR3 DNA is kept, in frame starting at base 1. Each collaborating institution followed its own protocols to collect whole blood in K2EDTA tubes. Collaborator samples were shipped for TCRbeta analysis as frozen whole blood, isolated PBMCs, or DNA extracted from either sample type. Recombination linked TRBV10-3 to TRBJ2-7; 8 junctional bases match TRBD2. This TCR came from a human donor in a cohort sampled during active COVID-19. The sequenced sample was peripheral blood. The CDR3 sequence is CAVRREVSYEQYF. The DNA reads TGTGCCGTCCGGCGGGAGGTCTCCTACGAGCAGTACTTC.